Listed below are T cell receptor beta chains from one sample, sequenced in a study of blood T cell repertoires in COVID-19. Sequenced by immunoSEQ multiplex PCR; TCRdb stores in-frame clones only, minus some. In the table there are about 140,000 clones, approximately 89% of which are singletons. The sequenced sample was peripheral blood. The receptors shown here come from a human donor in a cohort sampled during active COVID-19. Both conserved end residues are part of each CDR3. D genes are given only for firm matches. Some rows have no size entry. The others give once, few or many, or a class for an expanded clone.

CDR3aa: CASSRGLLNNEQFF
CDR3nt: TGCGCCAGCAGCCGGGGACTACTAAACAATGAGCAGTTCTTC
j_gene: TRBJ2-1
d_gene: TRBD2
abundance: -
v_gene: TRBV4-1

CDR3aa: CASSLVGTRVTGELFF
CDR3nt: TGCGCCAGCAGCTTGGTGGGGACTAGAGTCACCGGGGAGCTGTTTTTT
j_gene: TRBJ2-2
d_gene: TRBD2
abundance: -
v_gene: TRBV5-1

CDR3aa: CASSLTGWEYSNQPQHF
CDR3nt: TGTGCCAGCAGTTTAACAGGGTGGGAATATAGCAATCAGCCCCAGCATTTT
j_gene: TRBJ1-5
d_gene: -
abundance: -
v_gene: TRBV27

CDR3aa: CASRYRGGGELFF
CDR3nt: TGTGCCAGCAGGTACAGGGGTGGCGGGGAGCTGTTTTTT
j_gene: TRBJ2-2
d_gene: TRBD1
abundance: once
v_gene: TRBV5-6

CDR3aa: CASSDIGGSGYTF
CDR3nt: TGTGCCAGCAGTGATATTGGAGGGAGTGGCTACACCTTC
j_gene: TRBJ1-2
d_gene: -
abundance: -
v_gene: TRBV6-1

CDR3aa: CASSVGHRGTEAFF
CDR3nt: TGTGCCAGCAGCGTAGGGCACAGGGGCACTGAAGCTTTCTTT
j_gene: TRBJ1-1
d_gene: TRBD1
abundance: -
v_gene: TRBV9

CDR3aa: CASSLDGGWEQYF
CDR3nt: TGTGCCAGCAGTTTGGACGGGGGATGGGAGCAGTACTTC
j_gene: TRBJ2-7
d_gene: -
abundance: -
v_gene: TRBV12-3/TRBV12-4

CDR3aa: CATRSVRSGNTIYF
CDR3nt: TGTGCCACCCGTTCGGTCCGCTCTGGAAACACCATATATTTT
j_gene: TRBJ1-3
d_gene: -
abundance: -
v_gene: TRBV15

CDR3aa: CASSAGLGVYEQYF
CDR3nt: TGTGCCAGCAGCGCGGGACTAGGGGTGTACGAGCAGTACTTC
j_gene: TRBJ2-7
d_gene: TRBD2
abundance: -
v_gene: TRBV9

CDR3aa: CASSRATGGATEAFF
CDR3nt: TGTGCCAGCAGTCGCGCTACAGGGGGGGCCACTGAAGCTTTCTTT
j_gene: TRBJ1-1
d_gene: TRBD1
abundance: -
v_gene: TRBV6-2/TRBV6-3

CDR3aa: CASSHGYYEQYF
CDR3nt: TGTGCCAGCAGTCACGGTTACTACGAGCAGTACTTC
j_gene: TRBJ2-7
d_gene: -
abundance: -
v_gene: TRBV27

CDR3aa: CASSEGTGYGYTF
CDR3nt: TGTGCCAGCAGTGAAGGGACAGGGTACGGCTACACCTTC
j_gene: TRBJ1-2
d_gene: TRBD1
abundance: -
v_gene: TRBV2

CDR3aa: CASSPWNRAPNEKLFF
CDR3nt: TGTGCCAGCAGCCCCTGGAACAGGGCCCCTAATGAAAAACTGTTTTTT
j_gene: TRBJ1-4
d_gene: -
abundance: -
v_gene: TRBV7-8

CDR3aa: CASSERGGTDTQYF
CDR3nt: TGTGCCAGCAGTGAAAGGGGAGGTACAGATACGCAGTATTTT
j_gene: TRBJ2-3
d_gene: -
abundance: -
v_gene: TRBV6-4

CDR3aa: CATSERPGLAGSTDTQYF
CDR3nt: TGTGCCACCAGTGAACGACCGGGACTAGCGGGGAGCACAGATACGCAGTATTTT
j_gene: TRBJ2-3
d_gene: TRBD2
abundance: -
v_gene: TRBV24-1

CDR3aa: CASSPGGQETQYF
CDR3nt: TGCGCCAGCAGTCCAGGGGGACAAGAGACCCAGTACTTC
j_gene: TRBJ2-5
d_gene: TRBD1
abundance: -
v_gene: TRBV23-1

CDR3aa: CASSPTGGTNEKLFF
CDR3nt: TGTGCCAGCAGCCCCACAGGGGGAACTAATGAAAAACTGTTTTTT
j_gene: TRBJ1-4
d_gene: TRBD1
abundance: -
v_gene: TRBV11-2

CDR3aa: CASSLAGTGELFF
CDR3nt: TGTGCCAGTAGCCTAGCGGGTACCGGGGAGCTGTTTTTT
j_gene: TRBJ2-2
d_gene: TRBD2
abundance: -
v_gene: TRBV27

CDR3aa: CASSVDNQETQYF
CDR3nt: TGTGCCAGCAGCGTAGACAACCAAGAGACCCAGTACTTC
j_gene: TRBJ2-5
d_gene: -
abundance: -
v_gene: TRBV9

CDR3aa: CASSATGGAYEQYF
CDR3nt: TGTGCCAGCAGTGCGACAGGGGGCGCGTACGAGCAGTACTTC
j_gene: TRBJ2-7
d_gene: TRBD1
abundance: -
v_gene: TRBV2

CDR3aa: CASSISGGAVTDTQYF
CDR3nt: TGTGCCAGCAGCATTAGCGGGGGGGCCGTCACAGATACGCAGTATTTT
j_gene: TRBJ2-3
d_gene: TRBD2
abundance: -
v_gene: TRBV13

CDR3aa: CASSQVGTSGVSTDTQYF
CDR3nt: TGCGCCAGCAGCCAAGTGGGGACTAGCGGAGTTAGCACAGATACGCAGTATTTT
j_gene: TRBJ2-3
d_gene: TRBD2
abundance: -
v_gene: TRBV4-1

CDR3aa: CASSFYQGIPYEQYF
CDR3nt: TGTGCCAGCAGCTTTTACCAGGGGATCCCCTACGAGCAGTACTTC
j_gene: TRBJ2-7
d_gene: -
abundance: -
v_gene: TRBV5-5